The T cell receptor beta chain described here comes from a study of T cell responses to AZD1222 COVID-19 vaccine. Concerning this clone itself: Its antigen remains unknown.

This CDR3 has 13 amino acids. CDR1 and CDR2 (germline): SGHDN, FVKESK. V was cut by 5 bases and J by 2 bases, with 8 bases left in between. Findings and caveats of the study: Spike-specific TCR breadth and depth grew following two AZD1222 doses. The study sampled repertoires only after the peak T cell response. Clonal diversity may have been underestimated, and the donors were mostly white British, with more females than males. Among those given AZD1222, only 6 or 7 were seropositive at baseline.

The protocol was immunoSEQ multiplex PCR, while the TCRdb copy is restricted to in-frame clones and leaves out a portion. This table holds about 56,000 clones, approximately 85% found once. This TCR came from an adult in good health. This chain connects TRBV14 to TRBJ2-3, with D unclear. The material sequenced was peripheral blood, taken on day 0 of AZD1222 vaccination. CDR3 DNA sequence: TGTGCCAGCAGCACAGCGTTCACAGATACGCAGTATTTT. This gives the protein CASSTAFTDTQYF. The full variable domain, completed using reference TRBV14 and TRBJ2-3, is EAGVTQFPSHSVIEKGQTVTLRCDPISGHDNLYWYRRVMGKEIKFLLHFVKESKQDESGMPNNRFLAERTGGTYSTLKVQPAELEDSGVYFCASSTAFTDTQYFGPGTRLTVL.